This entry lists 21 T cell receptor beta chains sequenced from one sample in a study of T-cell memory formation after mild COVID-19. TCRdb redid the calling of the 5' RACE reads with MiXCR, one entry per CDR3 protein. Of about 100,000 distinct CDR3 sequences in the sample, 11% were seen once. Sequences were obtained from PBMCs or a T cell subset sorted from them (not recorded which). These receptors all come from a man younger than 35 who had mild COVID-19 (a few samples of this study predate the infection). Cell type and time point are not known.

The chain is built from TRBV7-9 and TRBJ2-2; D not resolved. V gave up 1 base and J gave up 0 bases, with 6 bases separating them. The germline V gene has CDR1 SEHNR and CDR2 FQNEAQ (reference sequence). CDR3 size: 15 residues. CDR3 sequence reads: CASSLVDANTGELFF. CDR3 nucleotide sequence: TGTGCCAGCAGCTTAGTAGATGCGAACACCGGGGAGCTGTTTTTT.

The CDR3 reads CASSLRPNQPQHF. The CDR3 coding sequence is TGTGCCAGCAGCTTGAGACCCAATCAGCCCCAGCATTTT. The V call is TRBV7-8, the J call TRBJ1-5; D gene uncertain. Germline V gene data show CDR1 as SGHVS and CDR2 as FQNEAQ. CDR3 length equals 13 residues. Trimming shortened V by 3 bases and J by 3 bases, and 6 bases separated the two germline ends.

The chain carries TRBV12-2 and TRBJ2-5; whether TRBD2, the table's D call, matches the DNA was not checked. TRBV12-2 is noted as a pseudogene. The length of the CDR3 is 16 residues. CDR3 sequence reads: CASRSRRDGAQETQYF. CDR3 coding DNA: TGTGCAAGTCGCTCTCGGCGGGACGGAGCACAAGAGACCCAGTACTTC.

This clonotype has a handful of counts. V gene TRBV4-3 combines with J gene TRBJ2-5; TRBD1 agrees at 7 bases. The V gene's germline CDR1 is LGHNA and CDR2 YSLEER. The CDR3 totals 15 residues. Losses at the gene ends were 5 bases for V and 5 bases for J; bases not matched to a gene: 11. CDR3 protein: CASSFRDSPLETQYF. In DNA, the CDR3 is TGCGCCAGCAGCTTCCGGGACAGTCCTCTGGAGACCCAGTACTTC.

The V call is TRBV4-3, the J call TRBJ1-5; no clear D gene. Germline V CDR1 and CDR2: LGHNA, YSLEER. The ends were cut back, 1 base at V and 1 base at J, with 8 bases in the middle. The CDR3 length is 15 residues. CDR3 DNA: TGCGCCAGCAGCCAAGGGCTTGGGAGCAATCAGCCCCAGCATTTT. Translated: CASSQGLGSNQPQHF.

This clonotype showed up just a few times. The chain is built from TRBV28 and TRBJ2-3, with TRBD2 as a possible D gene (5 bases). Trimming stripped 11 bases from V and 4 bases from J, with 19 bases between. The CDR3 runs to 14 residues. CDR1 is MDHEN and CDR2 is SYDVKM in the germline V gene. Here the CDR3 DNA reads TGTGCCGGTTCCTCGGGGTGGCGGGCAGATACGCAGTATTTT. It translates to CAGSSGWRADTQYF.

This chain joins TRBV20-1 and TRBJ2-7; D is unclear. V lost 4 bases and J lost 6, with 16 bases in between. The CDR3 is 13 residues long. Germline V gene data show CDR1 as DFQATT and CDR2 as SNEGSKA (reference sequence). The CDR3 sequence is CSAISYSDTEQYF. CDR3 DNA sequence: TGCAGTGCTATCAGTTACAGCGACACCGAGCAGTACTTC.

The sample holds many counts of this clonotype. The gene calls are TRBV5-1 and TRBJ2-1, with D maybe TRBD2 (6 bases). The CDR3 loop spans 14 amino acids. CDR1 SGHRS and CDR2 YFSETQ come from the germline V gene. With 7 bases removed from V and 6 bases from J, the gap between germline ends came to 17 bases. The CDR3 here is CASSISAGPNEQFF. CDR3 bases: TGCGCCAGCTCGATCTCTGCGGGGCCCAATGAGCAGTTCTTC.

V usage is TRBV10-3 and J usage is TRBJ2-7; D not certain. This CDR3 spans 13 amino acids. With 2 bases removed from V and 0 bases from J, the gap between germline ends came to 5 bases. Germline values: CDR1 ENHRY, CDR2 SYGVKD. The CDR3 loop is CAISEGSSYEQYF. The CDR3 nucleotides read TGTGCCATCAGTGAGGGAAGCTCCTACGAGCAGTACTTC.

The table lists this clonotype with a few counts. This chain links TRBV28 with TRBJ2-5, with unresolved D. This CDR3 comprises 13 residues. CDR1 is MDHEN and CDR2 is SYDVKM in the germline V gene. The V gene lost 3 bases and the J gene lost 3 bases, with 8 bases spanning the gap. CDR3 protein: CASSLGSEETQYF. The CDR3 DNA sequence: TGTGCCAGCAGTTTGGGTAGTGAAGAGACCCAGTACTTC.

This clonotype was picked up a small number of times. This sequence joins TRBV11-2 and TRBJ1-2; D may be TRBD1 (5 bases). The length of the CDR3 is 15 residues. The germline V gene encodes CDR1 SGHAT and CDR2 FQNNGV. V was pared by 2 bases and J by 8 bases, with 18 bases between. The chain's CDR3 is CASSLRQPGGWGYTF. The CDR3 DNA sequence: TGTGCCAGCAGCTTACGCCAACCCGGGGGATGGGGCTACACCTTC. Filled out from reference TRBV11-2 and TRBJ1-2, the complete variable domain reads EAGVAQSPRYKIIEKRQSVAFWCNPISGHATLYWYQQILGQGPKLLIQFQNNGVVDDSQLPKDRFSAERLKGVDSTLKIQPAKLEDSAVYLCASSLRQPGGWGYTFGSGTRLTVV.

This clonotype was seen a handful of times. The CDR3 sequence: CASSVATSRYYNEQFF. DNA for the CDR3: TGTGCCAGCAGCGTAGCAACTAGCAGATACTACAATGAGCAGTTCTTC. The chain employs TRBV9 and TRBJ2-1, with a tentative D call TRBD2 (6 bases). The germline V gene has CDR1 SGDLS and CDR2 YYNGEE. The CDR3 covers 16 residues. V was shortened by 0 bases and J by 3 bases, with 13 bases between the two germline ends.

The rearrangement joins TRBV29-1 to TRBJ1-2, with D unresolved. The ends were cut back, 3 bases at V and 8 bases at J, with 22 bases in the middle. CDR3 length: 15 amino acids. CDR1 and CDR2 (germline): SQVTM, ANQGSEA. CDR3 sequence: CSVDPDHEGWGGYTF. CDR3 nucleotides: TGCAGCGTTGATCCGGACCACGAAGGGTGGGGAGGCTACACCTTC.

This sequence joins TRBV5-6 and TRBJ1-1; a weak D match, TRBD1 (5 bases). Trimming took off 2 bases at V and 4 bases at J, with 9 bases between the two ends. The CDR3 runs to 13 residues. Germline CDR1 is SGHDT and CDR2 is YYEEEE. The CDR3 protein is CASSLDGGTEAFF. DNA for the CDR3: TGTGCCAGCAGCTTAGACGGGGGCACTGAAGCTTTCTTT.

The table lists this clonotype with a few counts. The rearrangement uses TRBV7-9 and TRBJ1-6, with TRBD1 as a possible D gene (5 bases). The CDR3 totals 15 residues. The V gene's germline CDR1 is SEHNR and CDR2 FQNEAQ (reference sequence). Trimming removed 3 bases at V and 6 bases at J, with 12 bases between. The DNA of the CDR3 is TGTGCCAGCAGCTTGTCCGGGACCCGTAATTCACCCCTCCACTTT. It is translated as CASSLSGTRNSPLHF.

This clonotype showed up just a few times. V usage is TRBV7-6 and J usage is TRBJ2-1, with D perhaps TRBD1 (6 bases). CDR1 is SGHVS and CDR2 is FNYEAQ in the germline V gene. This CDR3 region has 16 residues. Trimming took 1 base from V and 7 from J, leaving 17 bases between them. CDR3 in amino acids: CASSLGAGVRVNEQFF. The CDR3 DNA reads as TGTGCCAGCAGCTTAGGGGCAGGGGTTCGAGTAAATGAGCAGTTCTTC.

The rearrangement joins TRBV9 to TRBJ1-1; D unclear. Germline V gene data show CDR1 as SGDLS and CDR2 as YYNGEE. The CDR3 runs 16 residues. V was pared by 0 bases and J by 0 bases, with 12 bases between. The CDR3 coding sequence is TGTGCCAGCAGCGTAGGCTACCAGACATTGAACACTGAAGCTTTCTTT. Translated, it gives CASSVGYQTLNTEAFF.

The J gene is TRBJ2-5, the V gene TRBV12-2; TRBD2 was called by the table and not checked on the DNA. TRBV12-2 is reported as a pseudogene. The CDR3 totals 15 residues. The CDR3 loop is CASRSILTSVETQYF. CDR3 nucleotides: TGTGCAAGTCGCTCCATTCTTACTAGCGTGGAGACCCAGTACTTC.

This clonotype was counted only a few times. The V and J genes are TRBV5-1 and TRBJ2-3; 8 bases map to TRBD1. The CDR3 has 15 amino acids. V was pared by 0 bases and J by 3 bases, with 3 bases of the junction left unmatched. Germline CDR1 is SGHRS and CDR2 is YFSETQ. Here the CDR3 reads CASSLVTGETDTQYF. CDR3 sequence (DNA): TGCGCCAGCAGCTTGGTGACAGGGGAGACAGATACGCAGTATTTT.

The chain combines TRBV5-6 with TRBJ1-5, with D uncertain. V lost 3 bases, J lost 0 bases, and 7 bases lay in between. CDR3 length: 14 residues. Germline assignment: CDR1 SGHDT and CDR2 YYEEEE. CDR3 region: CASSSGDSNQPQHF. CDR3 sequence (DNA): TGTGCCAGCAGCTCCGGGGATAGCAATCAGCCCCAGCATTTT. The whole variable domain, remainder taken from reference TRBV5-6 and TRBJ1-5, is DAGVTQSPTHLIKTRGQQVTLRCSPKSGHDTVSWYQQALGQGPQFIFQYYEEEERQRGNFPDRFSGHQFPNYSSELNVNALLLGDSALYLCASSSGDSNQPQHFGDGTRLSIL.

Many counts were recorded for this clonotype. V is TRBV7-9 and J is TRBJ1-5; maybe TRBD1 (5 bases). Germline V gives CDR1 SEHNR, CDR2 FQNEAQ (reference sequence). The ends were cut back, 5 bases at V and 3 bases at J, with 11 bases in the middle. CDR3 size: 14 residues. This CDR3 is CASSLGGDNQPQHF. CDR3 nucleotide sequence: TGTGCCAGCAGCCTAGGAGGGGACAATCAGCCCCAGCATTTT. The whole variable domain, filled in from reference TRBV7-9 and TRBJ1-5, reads DTGVSQNPRHKITKRGQNVTFRCDPISEHNRLYWYRQTLGQGPEFLTYFQNEAQLEKSRLLSDRFSAERPKGSFSTLEIQRTEQGDSAMYLCASSLGGDNQPQHFGDGTRLSIL.